Listed below are T cell receptor beta chains from one sample, sequenced in a study of T-cell memory formation after mild COVID-19. In TCRdb, the 5' RACE reads were re-called with MiXCR into one record per CDR3 protein. The sample shows 350,000 to 500,000 distinct CDR3 sequences, roughly 18% of them seen only once. Material for sequencing was PBMCs or a T cell subset sorted from them (not recorded which). These receptors were taken from a man younger than 30 who had mild COVID-19 (a few samples of this study predate the infection). Cell type and time point are not known. CDR3s include the opening cysteine and the closing phenylalanine or tryptophan. D genes are given only for firm matches. Rows give clone size only sometimes, using once, few, many, or a class for an expanded clone.

>TRBJ2-2|TRBV12-3/TRBV12-4|.|few
CASSLSLADTGELFF
TGTGCCAGCAGTTTAAGTCTAGCCGATACCGGGGAGCTGTTTTTT
>TRBJ1-4|TRBV2|.|many
CASSGANEKLFF
TGTGCCAGCAGTGGTGCTAATGAAAAACTGTTTTTT
>TRBJ2-2|TRBV11-3|.|.
CASSLGQPLDTGELFF
TGTGCCAGCAGCTTAGGCCAGCCCCTAGACACCGGGGAGCTGTTTTTT
>TRBJ1-1|TRBV18|.|.
CASSPQAVEVNTEAFF
TGTGCCAGCTCACCACAGGCGGTAGAGGTGAACACTGAAGCTTTCTTT
>TRBJ1-5|TRBV20-1|TRBD1|few
CSAREAGTGGNQPQHF
TGCAGTGCTAGAGAGGCCGGGACAGGGGGCAATCAGCCCCAGCATTTT
>TRBJ2-3|TRBV20-1|TRBD1|many
CSATQGASRRTDTQYF
TGCAGTGCTACCCAGGGGGCGAGCCGTCGCACAGATACGCAGTATTTT
>TRBJ2-1|TRBV7-6|TRBD2|.
CASSFPRGVRLAPLSSYNEQFF
TGTGCCAGCAGCTTCCCCCGGGGCGTGAGACTAGCGCCCCTGAGCTCCTACAATGAGCAGTTCTTC
>TRBJ1-2|TRBV5-1|TRBD1|few
CASSWRTGGSTYGYTF
TGCGCCAGCAGCTGGCGGACAGGGGGGAGTACCTATGGCTACACCTTC
>TRBJ2-1|TRBV28|.|.
CASLAAAYNEQFF
TGTGCCAGCTTGGCAGCAGCATACAATGAGCAGTTCTTC
>TRBJ1-2|TRBV20-1|.|.
CSVLNVGGAVYGYTF
TGCAGTGTCCTGAATGTGGGGGGCGCCGTCTATGGCTACACCTTC
>TRBJ2-3|TRBV6-2/TRBV6-3|TRBD2|.
CASSNRGGDPQYF
TGTGCCAGCAGTAACCGGGGGGGAGATCCGCAGTATTTT
>TRBJ1-1|TRBV4-1|TRBD1|few
CASSQHSTGGTEAFF
TGCGCCAGCAGCCAACATTCAACAGGGGGCACTGAAGCTTTCTTT
>TRBJ1-5|TRBV6-6|TRBD1|few
CASSYSTGVSNQPQHF
TGTGCCAGCAGTTACTCGACAGGGGTGAGCAATCAGCCCCAGCATTTT
>TRBJ2-7|TRBV5-4|TRBD1|.
CASSSGQGMYYEQYF
TGTGCCAGCAGCTCGGGACAGGGGATGTACTACGAGCAGTACTTC
>TRBJ2-4|TRBV4-3|TRBD1|.
CASSQYKQGKNIQYF
TGCGCCAGCAGCCAATATAAACAGGGGAAAAACATTCAGTACTTC
>TRBJ2-2|TRBV6-5|.|few
CASSYARSTGELFF
TGTGCCAGCAGTTACGCTAGGTCCACCGGGGAGCTGTTTTTT
>TRBJ2-7|TRBV7-8|TRBD1|few
CASSKRTGTSYEQYF
TGTGCCAGCAGCAAACGGACAGGGACCTCCTACGAGCAGTACTTC
>TRBJ1-1|TRBV6-5|.|.
CASSGPGNTEAFF
TGTGCCAGCAGCGGACCGGGAAACACTGAAGCTTTCTTT
>TRBJ2-7|TRBV30|.|few
CAWSNYLEQYF
TGTGCCTGGAGTAATTATCTGGAGCAGTACTTC
>TRBJ2-4|TRBV12-3/TRBV12-4|.|few
CASSYGASKNIQYF
TGTGCCAGCAGTTACGGGGCGTCCAAAAACATTCAGTACTTC
>TRBJ2-3|TRBV20-1|.|many
CSAILGGTSTDTQYF
TGCAGTGCTATACTCGGGGGAACGAGCACAGATACGCAGTATTTT
>TRBJ2-7|TRBV10-1|TRBD1|few
CASSRDRVGEQYF
TGCGCCAGCAGCCGGGACAGGGTGGGGGAGCAGTACTTC
>TRBJ1-1|TRBV7-2|.|.
CASWGEGTEAFF
TGTGCCAGCTGGGGGGAGGGCACTGAAGCTTTCTTT
>TRBJ2-5|TRBV6-5|.|few
CASSGGMGETQYF
TGTGCCAGCAGTGGGGGAATGGGAGAGACCCAGTACTTC
>TRBJ2-3|TRBV7-3|TRBD2|.
CASSPRGTSGDTQYF
TGTGCCAGCAGCCCCAGAGGGACTAGCGGAGATACGCAGTATTTT
>TRBJ1-4|TRBV9|.|few
CASSPRGVGEKLFF
TGTGCCAGCAGCCCACGGGGGGTGGGCGAAAAACTGTTTTTT
>TRBJ1-1|TRBV30|.|few
CAWSVRGEAFF
TGTGCCTGGAGTGTACGCGGGGAAGCTTTCTTT
>TRBJ1-4|TRBV27|.|few
CASSSGGAGGEKLFF
TGTGCCAGCAGTTCCGGGGGAGCCGGAGGCGAAAAACTGTTTTTT
>TRBJ2-4|TRBV3-1|.|.
CASSQVEGWANIQYF
TGTGCCAGCAGCCAGGTCGAGGGTTGGGCGAACATTCAGTACTTC
>TRBJ1-5|TRBV7-2|.|.
CASSLSPSRPQHF
TGTGCCAGCAGCTTGAGTCCTTCACGGCCCCAGCATTTT
>TRBJ2-5|TRBV7-9|.|.
CASSAGTLRTQYF
TGTGCCAGCAGCGCCGGGACTCTCCGAACCCAGTACTTC
>TRBJ1-2|TRBV27|.|few
CASKLYKDSLDGYTF
TGTGCCAGCAAACTATATAAGGACAGCTTGGATGGCTACACCTTC
>TRBJ1-1|TRBV4-1|.|few
CASSQDFKFWGCTEAFF
TGCGCCAGCAGCCAAGATTTCAAATTTTGGGGTTGCACTGAAGCTTTCTTT
>TRBJ1-6|TRBV6-6|.|few
CASRQGDNSPLHF
TGTGCCAGCAGGCAGGGAGATAATTCACCCCTCCACTTT
>TRBJ1-4|TRBV5-1|.|few
CASRKLVQGDEKLFF
TGCGCCAGCAGGAAATTGGTACAGGGTGATGAAAAACTGTTTTTT
>TRBJ1-2|TRBV9|TRBD1|few
CASSADRGGYYGYTF
TGTGCCAGCAGCGCGGACAGGGGGGGGTACTATGGCTACACCTTC
>TRBJ1-2|TRBV20-1|.|few
CSARMSQGRWDGYTF
TGCAGTGCTAGAATGTCACAGGGTCGATGGGATGGCTACACCTTC
>TRBJ1-6|TRBV7-3|.|.
CASSLGSTLADPGNTAHSPLHF
TGTGCCAGCAGCTTAGGGTCCACCCTTGCTGACCCAGGGAATACAGCACATTCACCCCTCCACTTT
>TRBJ2-2|TRBV24-1|TRBD1|.
CATSDVNRGRTGELFF
TGTGCCACCAGTGATGTTAACAGGGGGCGAACCGGGGAGCTGTTTTTT
>TRBJ2-7|TRBV7-2|.|.
CASDERALGEQYF
TGTGCCAGCGACGAGAGGGCTCTAGGCGAGCAGTACTTC
>TRBJ2-1|TRBV7-3|.|many
CASSLQGIDEQFF
TGTGCCAGCAGCCTACAGGGTATCGATGAGCAGTTCTTC
>TRBJ2-7|TRBV4-3|TRBD1|.
CASSQDIATGDTYEQYF
TGCGCCAGCAGCCAAGATATCGCGACAGGGGACACCTACGAGCAGTACTTC
>TRBJ2-7|TRBV4-1|TRBD1|few
CASSQDHRGYEQYF
TGCGCCAGCAGCCAAGATCACAGGGGGTACGAGCAGTACTTC
>TRBJ1-2|TRBV15|.|few
CATSRARGANYGYTF
TGTGCCACCAGCAGAGCCAGGGGAGCTAACTATGGCTACACCTTC
>TRBJ1-4|TRBV29-1|TRBD1|few
CSAFGQGLGELFF
TGCAGCGCCTTTGGACAGGGGTTAGGGGAACTGTTTTTT
>TRBJ2-1|TRBV4-1|.|few
CASSQASNEQFF
TGCGCCAGCAGCCAAGCCAGCAATGAGCAGTTCTTC
>TRBJ2-3|TRBV6-2/TRBV6-3|.|few
CASRAGSTDTQYF
TGTGCCAGCCGTGCCGGTAGCACAGATACGCAGTATTTT
>TRBJ2-7|TRBV5-1|.|.
CASSLTGARLEQYF
TGCGCCAGCAGCTTGACAGGAGCACGTCTCGAGCAGTACTTC
>TRBJ1-5|TRBV6-6|.|many
CASSQGLVGNQPQHF
TGTGCCAGCAGTCAGGGACTAGTTGGCAATCAGCCCCAGCATTTT
>TRBJ1-6|TRBV4-1|TRBD1|.
CASSPLWTGESPLHF
TGCGCCAGCAGCCCCTTATGGACAGGGGAATCACCCCTCCACTTT
>TRBJ1-6|TRBV7-9|.|.
CASSLSGPRAPLHF
TGTGCCAGCAGCTTATCGGGGCCCAGGGCACCCCTCCACTTT
>TRBJ2-2|TRBV5-1|TRBD2|few
CASSVLAGANTGELFF
TGCGCCAGCAGCGTCTTAGCGGGAGCGAACACCGGGGAGCTGTTTTTT
>TRBJ2-3|TRBV5-1|TRBD1|.
CASSLGTALGDTQYF
TGCGCCAGCAGCCTCGGGACAGCGTTGGGAGATACGCAGTATTTT
>TRBJ1-1|TRBV20-1|TRBD1|.
CSAPDRGLEAFF
TGCAGTGCTCCGGACAGGGGGCTGGAAGCTTTCTTT
>TRBJ2-1|TRBV15|TRBD2|.
CATSSGGGANEQFF
TGTGCCACCAGCAGCGGCGGGGGGGCCAATGAGCAGTTCTTC
>TRBJ2-4|TRBV10-3|.|many
CAISATIGMRAKNIQYF
TGTGCCATCAGTGCGACGATAGGGATGAGGGCCAAAAACATTCAGTACTTC
>TRBJ1-2|TRBV5-1|.|.
CASSSRQSGYTF
TGCGCCAGCAGCTCCAGACAGAGTGGCTACACCTTC
>TRBJ1-6|TRBV2|.|once
CASSLRMGLHF
TGTGCCAGCAGCCTGAGGATGGGGCTCCACTTT
>TRBJ2-3|TRBV27|.|.
CASRAEVTDTQYF
TGTGCCAGCAGAGCGGAAGTCACAGATACGCAGTATTTT
>TRBJ1-1|TRBV6-5|.|.
CASSPEAGRGTEAFF
TGTGCCAGCAGCCCGGAGGCAGGCCGAGGAACTGAAGCTTTCTTT